This paragraph reports one TCR beta chain. The junction departs from the called germline gene at one end, perhaps through a read error. This entry is derived from a study of T cells in Graves' hyperthyroidism and ophthalmopathy. The CDR3 loop spans 14 amino acids. Germline CDR1 reads WSHSY; CDR2 reads SAAADI. At least 3 on the Clinical Activity Score was recorded for ophthalmopathy patients, who also had NOSPECS grade at least 4 and duration under 3 months. Diagnosis relied on clinical symptoms, serum thyroxine and TRAb, thyroid ultrasound and orbital computed tomography. PBMCs were derived from 7.5 to 10 ml fresh peripheral blood. There were TCR beta CDR3 regions amplified from RNA transcripts. The HTBI primer set was used in a first-round RT-PCR of the TCR CDR3. TCRdb ran MiXCR on the multiplex PCR reads and lists one entry per CDR3 protein. Found here are a few hundred thousand distinct CDR3 sequences, about a sixth of them singletons; the top ten hold roughly 15%.

The clonotype originates from a woman between 40 and 50 years old with Graves' ophthalmopathy. The source material was blood. The genes are TRBV10-2 and TRBJ2-3; 7 nucleotides align to TRBD1. The CDR3 coding sequence is TGTGCCAGCAGTGAGTTACAGGGGACAGATACGCAGTATTTT. It codes for CASSELQGTDTQYF.